These 18 T cell receptor beta chains were sequenced from one sample in a study of shared clonotypes between healthy human individuals. Naive CD8 cells, CD45RO-negative and positively selected for CCR7, excluded terminally differentiated effector memory CD45RA+ cells. This table comes from immunoSEQ multiplex PCR, and its TCRdb copy is limited to in-frame clones, with some not included. The table includes about 2 million clones, about 95% detected once. Sequenced sample: naive CD8+ T cells sorted from blood. All receptors come from a young man in good health.

The rearrangement links TRBV27 to TRBJ1-2; possible D gene TRBD1, 5 bases. Per germline, CDR1 MNHEY and CDR2 SMNVEV (reference sequence). The V end was cut by 0 bases, the J end by 4 bases, with 6 bases between. The CDR3 is made up of 13 amino acids. CDR3 sequence: CASSLSGAYGYTF. The CDR3 region has the DNA TGTGCCAGCAGTTTATCCGGGGCCTATGGCTACACCTTC.

This chain links TRBV7-9 with TRBJ1-2; D is perhaps TRBD1 (6 bases). Germline V gene data show CDR1 as SEHNR and CDR2 as FQNEAQ (reference sequence). The CDR3 is 14 amino acids. Trimming pared 8 bases from V and 4 bases from J, leaving 17 bases between. The CDR3 loop is CASDTLRDTYGYTF. The CDR3 nucleotides are TGTGCCAGCGATACCCTCCGGGACACCTATGGCTACACCTTC. The whole variable domain, filled in from reference TRBV7-9 and TRBJ1-2, reads DTGVSQNPRHKITKRGQNVTFRCDPISEHNRLYWYRQTLGQGPEFLTYFQNEAQLEKSRLLSDRFSAERPKGSFSTLEIQRTEQGDSAMYLCASDTLRDTYGYTFGSGTRLTVV.

The chain couples TRBV15 to TRBJ2-3; D not certain. Between the trimmed V and J ends, which lost 1 base and 3 bases, there was a span of 2 bases. The germline V gene encodes CDR1 LNHNV and CDR2 YYDKDF (reference sequence). The CDR3 covers 12 residues. In nucleotides, the CDR3 is TGTGCCACCAGCAGAGGGACAGATACGCAGTATTTT. Protein: CATSRGTDTQYF.

V gene TRBV7-9 combines with J gene TRBJ2-1, with TRBD1 as a possible D gene (6 bases). Germline-derived CDR1 and CDR2 are SEHNR and FQNEAQ (reference sequence). V was clipped by 4 bases and J by 8 bases, with 21 bases between them. The length of the CDR3 is 16 residues. The CDR3 here is CASSSSDRLPLDEQFF. The DNA of the CDR3 is TGTGCCAGCAGCTCGTCAGACAGGTTGCCTTTGGATGAGCAGTTCTTC.

The genes are TRBV28 and TRBJ2-5; TRBD1 matches at 9 bases. V was clipped by 5 bases and J by 4 bases; unmatched bases: 11. CDR3 length equals 16 residues. Germline V gene sequence: CDR1 MDHEN, CDR2 SYDVKM. CDR3: CASSPGQGFSSETQYF. The CDR3 DNA sequence: TGTGCCAGCAGTCCGGGACAGGGATTTTCTTCAGAGACCCAGTACTTC.

The CDR3 spells CAWSAGQGTQPQHF. The DNA for the CDR3 is TGTGCCTGGAGTGCCGGACAGGGAACTCAGCCCCAGCATTTT. This chain joins TRBV30 and TRBJ1-5, with 8 bases aligning to TRBD1. The CDR3 totals 14 residues. With 1 base clipped from V and 6 bases from J, the junction kept 5 bases outside the gene matches. Germline V gives CDR1 GTSNPN, CDR2 SVGIG (reference sequence).

The chain has TRBV6-5 and TRBJ2-1; the match to TRBD2 covers 8 bases. There are 13 residues in the CDR3. Trimming at V came to 5 bases and at J to 6 bases, leaving 3 bases not matched to a gene. Germline V gene data show CDR1 as MNHEY and CDR2 as SVGAGI. CDR3 in DNA: TGTGCCAGCAGTGGAGGACTAGCCAATGAGCAGTTCTTC. Its protein product is CASSGGLANEQFF.

The V gene is TRBV25-1, the J gene TRBJ1-1; tentatively, D is TRBD1 (6 bases). Trimming took 4 bases from V and 6 from J, leaving 18 bases between them. The CDR3 consists of 15 residues. CDR1 and CDR2 (germline): MGHDK, SYGVNS. CDR3 DNA sequence: TGTGCCAGCAGTGGAAGAACAGGGAATAGAGCTGAAGCTTTCTTT. Its protein product is CASSGRTGNRAEAFF.

The chain couples TRBV9 to TRBJ2-3; the D is unclear. Germline V gene sequence: CDR1 SGDLS, CDR2 YYNGEE. Trimming cost V 4 bases and J 4 bases, with 10 bases left between them. The CDR3 contains 13 residues. DNA of the CDR3: TGTGCCAGCAGCCCACAGAGCTCAGATACGCAGTATTTT. It encodes CASSPQSSDTQYF.

This clone was picked up a small number of times. The gene calls are TRBV15 and TRBJ2-7; 8 nucleotides align to TRBD2. Germline trimming cut 1 base from V and 4 bases from J; bases unmatched to any gene: 3. The CDR3 has 14 amino acids. Germline loops: CDR1 LNHNV, CDR2 YYDKDF (reference sequence). This CDR3 is CATSRAGGEYEQYF. DNA for the CDR3: TGTGCCACCAGCAGAGCGGGAGGGGAGTACGAGCAGTACTTC.

The chain joins TRBV5-1 to TRBJ2-7; the match to TRBD1 covers 9 bases. This CDR3 has 15 amino acids. V was pared by 0 bases and J by 3 bases, with 4 bases of the junction left unmatched. The germline gives CDR1 SGHRS, CDR2 YFSETQ. CDR3 protein: CASSLGQGVDYEQYF. Here the CDR3 DNA reads TGCGCCAGCAGCTTGGGACAGGGGGTGGACTACGAGCAGTACTTC.

The chain couples TRBV27 to TRBJ2-2, with no clear D. This CDR3 spans 13 amino acids. CDR1 and CDR2 from the germline V gene are MNHEY and SMNVEV (reference sequence). V was trimmed by 7 bases and J by 0 bases, leaving 6 bases between them. The CDR3 region has the DNA TGTGCCAGCACCATTTCGAACACCGGGGAGCTGTTTTTT. Protein product: CASTISNTGELFF.

J is TRBJ2-6 and V is TRBV9, with D perhaps TRBD1 (5 bases). The CDR3 covers 17 residues. In germline, CDR1 is SGDLS, CDR2 YYNGEE. Trimming shortened V by 3 bases and J by 0 bases, and 13 bases separated the two germline ends. The CDR3 nucleotides are TGTGCCAGCAGCGGGACAAATGAATTCTCTGGGGCCAACGTCCTGACTTTC. It codes for CASSGTNEFSGANVLTF. Based on the CDR3 plus reference TRBV9 and TRBJ2-6, the full variable domain is DSGVTQTPKHLITATGQRVTLRCSPRSGDLSVYWYQQSLDQGLQFLIQYYNGEERAKGNILERFSAQQFPDLHSELNLSSLELGDSALYFCASSGTNEFSGANVLTFGAGSRLTVL.

DNA for the CDR3: TGCGCCAGCAGCCAAGAAGATGGGGGGCTGGGCACAGATACGCAGTATTTT. Translating gives CASSQEDGGLGTDTQYF. The chain combines TRBV4-1 with TRBJ2-3; possibly TRBD1 or TRBD2 for D (6 bases each). The CDR3 is 17 residues long. Per the germline V gene, CDR1 is MGHRA and CDR2 is YSYEKL. Trimming cost V 0 bases and J 1 base, with 14 bases left between them.

Of note for this clone: Distinct nucleotide sequences in the sample also encode this CDR3. V is TRBV10-3 and J is TRBJ1-1; 9 bases are a match to TRBD1. CDR1 and CDR2 (germline): ENHRY, SYGVKD. The CDR3 is 13 residues long. Trimming took 6 bases from V and 3 from J; bases not matched to a gene: 2. CDR3: CAIRTGGDTEAFF. Written as DNA, the CDR3 is TGTGCCATCAGGACAGGGGGGGACACTGAAGCTTTCTTT.

The V and J genes are TRBV7-9 and TRBJ2-7; weak D call: TRBD1 (6 bases). Trimming left V 0 bases short and J 0 bases short, with 15 bases between. The CDR3 sequence is 17 residues long. Germline V gene lookup returns CDR1 SEHNR and CDR2 FQNEAQ (reference sequence). Written as DNA, the CDR3 is TGTGCCAGCAGCTTAGCTCTCGTTGGACAGAGCTCCTACGAGCAGTACTTC. Residues: CASSLALVGQSSYEQYF.

The V gene is TRBV9, the J gene TRBJ2-2, with 11 bases fitting TRBD2. Germline V CDR1 and CDR2: SGDLS, YYNGEE. J gave up 7 bases and V 0 bases, and 2 bases lay outside the gene matches. CDR3 size: 15 residues. The CDR3 DNA reads as TGTGCCAGCAGCGTAGCGACTAGCGGGAACGGGGAGCTGTTTTTT. Translation gives CASSVATSGNGELFF. The complete variable domain, with remaining parts taken from reference TRBV9 and TRBJ2-2, reads DSGVTQTPKHLITATGQRVTLRCSPRSGDLSVYWYQQSLDQGLQFLIQYYNGEERAKGNILERFSAQQFPDLHSELNLSSLELGDSALYFCASSVATSGNGELFFGEGSRLTVL.

The chain joins TRBV28 to TRBJ2-7; D is perhaps TRBD2 (6 bases). Trimming took off 6 bases at V and 9 bases at J, with 18 bases between the two ends. This CDR3 region has 13 residues. In germline, CDR1 is MDHEN, CDR2 SYDVKM. CDR3 coding DNA: TGTGCCAGCAGACCGGGACTCGTGACCGGGCAGTACTTC. Its translation: CASRPGLVTGQYF.